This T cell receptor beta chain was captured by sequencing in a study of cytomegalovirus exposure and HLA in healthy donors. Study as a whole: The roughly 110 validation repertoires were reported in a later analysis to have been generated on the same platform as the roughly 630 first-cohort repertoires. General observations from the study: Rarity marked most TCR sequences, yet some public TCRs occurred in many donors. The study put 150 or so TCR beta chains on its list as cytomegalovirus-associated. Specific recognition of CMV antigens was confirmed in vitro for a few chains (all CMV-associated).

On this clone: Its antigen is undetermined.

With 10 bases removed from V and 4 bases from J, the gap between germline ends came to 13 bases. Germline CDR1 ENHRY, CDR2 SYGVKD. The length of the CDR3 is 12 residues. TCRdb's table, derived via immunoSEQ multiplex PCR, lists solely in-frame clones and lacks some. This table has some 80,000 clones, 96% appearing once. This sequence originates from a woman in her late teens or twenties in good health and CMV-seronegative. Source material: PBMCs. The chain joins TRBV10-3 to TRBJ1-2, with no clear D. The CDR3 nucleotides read TGTGCCACCGAGGCGGTTAGCTATGGCTACACCTTC. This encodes CATEAVSYGYTF.